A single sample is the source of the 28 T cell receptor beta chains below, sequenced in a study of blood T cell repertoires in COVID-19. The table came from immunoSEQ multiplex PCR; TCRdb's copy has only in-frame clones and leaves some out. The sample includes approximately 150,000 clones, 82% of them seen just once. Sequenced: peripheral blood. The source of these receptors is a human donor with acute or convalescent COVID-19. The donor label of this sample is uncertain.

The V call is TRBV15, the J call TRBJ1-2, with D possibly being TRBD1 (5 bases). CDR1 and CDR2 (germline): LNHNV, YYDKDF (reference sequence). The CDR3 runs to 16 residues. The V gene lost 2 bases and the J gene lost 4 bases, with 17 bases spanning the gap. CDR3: CATSRSWGDKGYGYTF. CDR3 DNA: TGTGCCACCAGCAGATCTTGGGGGGATAAGGGCTATGGCTACACCTTC.

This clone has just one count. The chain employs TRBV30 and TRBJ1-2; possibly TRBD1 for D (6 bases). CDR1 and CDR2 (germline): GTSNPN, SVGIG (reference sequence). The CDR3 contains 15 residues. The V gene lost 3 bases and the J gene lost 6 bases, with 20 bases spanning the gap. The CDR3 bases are TGTGCCTGGAGACCCGGGGCAGGGGAAATGCATGGCTACACCTTC. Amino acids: CAWRPGAGEMHGYTF.

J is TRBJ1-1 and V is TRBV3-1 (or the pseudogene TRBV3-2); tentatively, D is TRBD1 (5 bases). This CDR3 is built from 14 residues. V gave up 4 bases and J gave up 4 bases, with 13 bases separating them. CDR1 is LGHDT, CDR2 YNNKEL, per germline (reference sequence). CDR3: CASSLRERGTEAFF. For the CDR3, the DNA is TGTGCCAGCAGCCTCAGGGAACGCGGCACTGAAGCTTTCTTT.

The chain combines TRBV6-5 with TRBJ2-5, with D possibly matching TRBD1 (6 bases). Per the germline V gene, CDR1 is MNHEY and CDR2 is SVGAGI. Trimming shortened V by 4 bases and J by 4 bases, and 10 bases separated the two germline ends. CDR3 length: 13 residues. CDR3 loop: CASSSQGRETQYF. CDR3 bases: TGTGCCAGCAGTTCTCAGGGGAGAGAGACCCAGTACTTC.

The CDR3: CASRSNVNRGYGAFF. CDR3 DNA: TGCGCCAGCAGGTCTAACGTTAACAGGGGGTACGGAGCTTTCTTT. The chain combines TRBV5-1 with TRBJ1-1; 8 bases are shared with TRBD1. V trimming: 5 bases; J trimming: 10 bases; junction bases outside the gene matches: 16. The CDR3 has 15 residues. Germline V CDR1 and CDR2: SGHRS, YFSETQ.

The CDR3 loop reads CSASAGGIQETQYF. The CDR3 nucleotides read TGCAGTGCTAGTGCGGGGGGGATCCAAGAGACCCAGTACTTC. The chain is built from TRBV20-1 and TRBJ2-5, with 9 nucleotides matching TRBD2. CDR3 length: 14 residues. With 3 bases clipped from V and 1 base from J, the junction kept 3 bases outside the gene matches. Germline loops: CDR1 DFQATT, CDR2 SNEGSKA (reference sequence).

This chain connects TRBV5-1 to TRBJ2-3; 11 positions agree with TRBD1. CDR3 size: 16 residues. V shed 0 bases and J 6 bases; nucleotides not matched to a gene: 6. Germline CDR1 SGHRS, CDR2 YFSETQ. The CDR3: CASSLGDRGWTDTQYF. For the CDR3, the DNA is TGCGCCAGCAGCTTGGGGGACAGGGGGTGGACGGATACGCAGTATTTT.

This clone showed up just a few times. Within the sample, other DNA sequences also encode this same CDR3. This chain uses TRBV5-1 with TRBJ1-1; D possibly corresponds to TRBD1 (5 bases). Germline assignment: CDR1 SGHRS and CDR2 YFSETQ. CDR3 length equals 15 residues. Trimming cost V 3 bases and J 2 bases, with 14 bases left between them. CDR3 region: CASSSDRGGNTEAFF. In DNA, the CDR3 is TGCGCCAGCAGCTCGGATAGGGGAGGAAACACTGAAGCTTTCTTT. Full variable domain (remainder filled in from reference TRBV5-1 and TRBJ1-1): KAGVTQTPRYLIKTRGQQVTLSCSPISGHRSVSWYQQTPGQGLQFLFEYFSETQRNKGNFPGRFSGRQFSNSRSEMNVSTLELGDSALYLCASSSDRGGNTEAFFGQGTRLTVV.

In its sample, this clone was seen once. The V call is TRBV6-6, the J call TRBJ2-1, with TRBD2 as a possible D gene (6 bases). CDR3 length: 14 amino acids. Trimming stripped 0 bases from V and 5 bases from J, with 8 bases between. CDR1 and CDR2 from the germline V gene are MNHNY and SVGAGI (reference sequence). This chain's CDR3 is CASSYSGLNNEQFF. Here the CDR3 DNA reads TGTGCCAGCAGTTACTCGGGACTCAACAATGAGCAGTTCTTC.

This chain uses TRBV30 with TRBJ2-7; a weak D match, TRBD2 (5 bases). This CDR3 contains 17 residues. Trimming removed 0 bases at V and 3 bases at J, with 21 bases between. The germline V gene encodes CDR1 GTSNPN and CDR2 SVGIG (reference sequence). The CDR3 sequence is CAWSVSRGIPAGYEQYF. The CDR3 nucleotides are TGTGCCTGGAGTGTAAGTCGAGGCATACCGGCGGGCTACGAGCAGTACTTC.

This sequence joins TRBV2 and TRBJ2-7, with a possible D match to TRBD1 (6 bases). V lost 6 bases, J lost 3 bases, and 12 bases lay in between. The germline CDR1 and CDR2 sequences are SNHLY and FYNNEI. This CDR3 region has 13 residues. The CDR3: CASREDSRYEQYF. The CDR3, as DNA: TGTGCCAGCAGGGAGGACAGCCGCTACGAGCAGTACTTC.

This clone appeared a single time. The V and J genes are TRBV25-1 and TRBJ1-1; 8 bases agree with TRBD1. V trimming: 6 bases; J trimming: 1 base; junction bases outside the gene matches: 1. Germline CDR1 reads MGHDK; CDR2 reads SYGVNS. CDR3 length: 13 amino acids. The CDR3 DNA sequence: TGTGCCAGCAGGGACAGGGCGAACACTGAAGCTTTCTTT. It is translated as CASRDRANTEAFF. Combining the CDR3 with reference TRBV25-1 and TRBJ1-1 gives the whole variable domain EADIYQTPRYLVIGTGKKITLECSQTMGHDKMYWYQQDPGMELHLIHYSYGVNSTEKGDLSSESTVSRIRTEHFPLTLESARPSHTSQYLCASRDRANTEAFFGQGTRLTVV.

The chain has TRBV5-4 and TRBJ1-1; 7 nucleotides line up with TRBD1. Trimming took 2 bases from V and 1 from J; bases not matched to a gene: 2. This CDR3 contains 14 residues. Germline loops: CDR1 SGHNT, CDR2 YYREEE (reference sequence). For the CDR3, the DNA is TGTGCCAGCAGCTTTCCAGGGGGGAACACTGAAGCTTTCTTT. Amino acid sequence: CASSFPGGNTEAFF. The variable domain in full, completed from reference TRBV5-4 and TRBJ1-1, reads ETGVTQSPTHLIKTRGQQVTLRCSSQSGHNTVSWYQQALGQGPQFIFQYYREEENGRGNFPPRFSGLQFPNYSSELNVNALELDDSALYLCASSFPGGNTEAFFGQGTRLTVV.

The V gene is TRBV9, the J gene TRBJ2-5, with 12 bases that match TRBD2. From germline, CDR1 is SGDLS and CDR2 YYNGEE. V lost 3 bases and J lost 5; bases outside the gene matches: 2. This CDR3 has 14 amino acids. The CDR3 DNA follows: TGTGCCAGCAGCGCTAGCGGGGGGGCGGAGACCCAGTACTTC. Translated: CASSASGGAETQYF.

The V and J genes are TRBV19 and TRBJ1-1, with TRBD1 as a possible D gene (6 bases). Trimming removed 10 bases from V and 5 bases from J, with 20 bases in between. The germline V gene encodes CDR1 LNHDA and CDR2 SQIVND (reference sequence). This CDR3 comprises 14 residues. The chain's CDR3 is CAIAKQGGGTEAFF. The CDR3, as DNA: TGTGCCATCGCAAAACAGGGCGGCGGGACTGAAGCTTTCTTT. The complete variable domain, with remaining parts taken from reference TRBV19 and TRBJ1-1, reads DGGITQSPKYLFRKEGQNVTLSCEQNLNHDAMYWYRQDPGQGLRLIYYSQIVNDFQKGDIAEGYSVSREKKESFPLTVTSAQKNPTAFYLCAIAKQGGGTEAFFGQGTRLTVV.

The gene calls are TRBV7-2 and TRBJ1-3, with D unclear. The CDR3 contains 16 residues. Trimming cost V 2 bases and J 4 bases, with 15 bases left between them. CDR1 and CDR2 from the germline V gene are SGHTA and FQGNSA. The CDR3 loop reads CASSLPDYLQGNTIYF. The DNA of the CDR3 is TGTGCCAGCAGCTTACCCGACTACCTACAGGGAAACACCATATATTTT.

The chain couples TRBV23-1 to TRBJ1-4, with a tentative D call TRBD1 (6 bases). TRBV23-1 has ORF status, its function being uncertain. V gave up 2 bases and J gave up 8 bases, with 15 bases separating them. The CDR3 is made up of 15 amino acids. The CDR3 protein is CASSQRDFGQEKLFF. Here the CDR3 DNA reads TGCGCCAGCAGTCAAAGGGATTTTGGACAGGAAAAACTGTTTTTT.

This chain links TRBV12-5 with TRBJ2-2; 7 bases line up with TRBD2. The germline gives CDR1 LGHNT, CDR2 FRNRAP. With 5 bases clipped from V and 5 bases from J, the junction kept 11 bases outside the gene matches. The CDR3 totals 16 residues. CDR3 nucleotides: TGTGCTAGTGGTGTACGACTAGGCGGGGGAACCGGGGAGCTGTTTTTT. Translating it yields CASGVRLGGGTGELFF.

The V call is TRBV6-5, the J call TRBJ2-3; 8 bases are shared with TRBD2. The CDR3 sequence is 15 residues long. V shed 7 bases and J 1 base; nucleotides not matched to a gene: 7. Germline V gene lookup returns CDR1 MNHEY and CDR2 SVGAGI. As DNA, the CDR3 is TGTGCCAGCAAGGAGAGAGCGGGGGGCACAGATACGCAGTATTTT. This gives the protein CASKERAGGTDTQYF.

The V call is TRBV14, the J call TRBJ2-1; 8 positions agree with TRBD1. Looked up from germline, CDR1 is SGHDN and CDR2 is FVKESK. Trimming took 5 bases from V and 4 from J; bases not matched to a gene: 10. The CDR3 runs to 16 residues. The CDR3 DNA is TGTGCCAGCAGCTCGAAGTGGCGGACAGGGTACAATGAGCAGTTCTTC. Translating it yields CASSSKWRTGYNEQFF.

The CDR3 loop reads CASSTGGEPQHF. The CDR3 coding sequence is TGTGCCAGTAGTACAGGGGGAGAGCCCCAGCATTTT. The rearrangement links TRBV19 to TRBJ1-5, with 7 bases matching TRBD1. The length of the CDR3 is 12 residues. V lost 4 bases and J lost 8; bases outside the gene matches: 2. Per germline, CDR1 LNHDA and CDR2 SQIVND (reference sequence).

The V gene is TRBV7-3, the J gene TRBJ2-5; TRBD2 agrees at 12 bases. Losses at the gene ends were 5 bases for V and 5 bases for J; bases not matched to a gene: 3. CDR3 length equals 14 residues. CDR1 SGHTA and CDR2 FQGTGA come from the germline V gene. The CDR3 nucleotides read TGTGCCAGCAGCCCAGGGACTAGCGGGGAGACCCAGTACTTC. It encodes CASSPGTSGETQYF.

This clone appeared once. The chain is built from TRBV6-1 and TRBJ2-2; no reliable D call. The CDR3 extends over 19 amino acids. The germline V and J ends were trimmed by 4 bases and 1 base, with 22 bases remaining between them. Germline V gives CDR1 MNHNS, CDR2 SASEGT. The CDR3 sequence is CASSGQSTQLNLNTGELFF. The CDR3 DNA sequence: TGTGCCAGCAGTGGACAAAGCACACAGCTAAATCTGAACACCGGGGAGCTGTTTTTT.

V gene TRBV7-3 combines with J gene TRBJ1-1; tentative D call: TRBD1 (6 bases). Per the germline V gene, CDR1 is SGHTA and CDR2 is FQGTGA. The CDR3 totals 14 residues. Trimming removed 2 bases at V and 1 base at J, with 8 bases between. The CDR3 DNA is TGTGCCAGCAGCTTACAGGGGCGGAACACTGAAGCTTTCTTT. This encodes CASSLQGRNTEAFF.

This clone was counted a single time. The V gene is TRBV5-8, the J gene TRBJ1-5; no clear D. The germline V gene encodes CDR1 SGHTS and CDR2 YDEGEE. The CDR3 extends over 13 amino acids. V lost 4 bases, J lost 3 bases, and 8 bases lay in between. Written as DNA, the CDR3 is TGTGCCAGCAGCATCAGGTTCAATCAGCCCCAGCATTTT. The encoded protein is CASSIRFNQPQHF.

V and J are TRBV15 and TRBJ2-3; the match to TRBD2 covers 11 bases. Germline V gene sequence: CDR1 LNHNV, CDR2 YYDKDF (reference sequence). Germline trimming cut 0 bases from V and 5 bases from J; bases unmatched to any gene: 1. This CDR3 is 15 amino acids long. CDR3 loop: CATSRDLAGGDTQYF. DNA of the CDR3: TGTGCCACCAGCAGAGATCTAGCGGGGGGAGATACGCAGTATTTT.

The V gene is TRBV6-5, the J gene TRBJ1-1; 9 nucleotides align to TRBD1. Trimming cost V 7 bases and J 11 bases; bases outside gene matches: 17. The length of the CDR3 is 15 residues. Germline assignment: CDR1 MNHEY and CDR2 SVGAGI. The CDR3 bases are TGTGCCAGCATCACAGGGGGCGGAGGATGGTCGTTGGCTTTCTTT. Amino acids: CASITGGGGWSLAFF.

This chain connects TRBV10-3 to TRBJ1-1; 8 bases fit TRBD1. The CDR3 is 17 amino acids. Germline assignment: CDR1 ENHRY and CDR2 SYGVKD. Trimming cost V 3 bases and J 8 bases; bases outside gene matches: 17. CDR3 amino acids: CAISERRPVGQGEEAFF. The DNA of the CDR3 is TGTGCCATCAGTGAACGGCGACCCGTCGGACAGGGCGAGGAAGCTTTCTTT.